A single sample gave rise to the 29 T cell receptor beta chains below, sequenced in a study of CD8+ T cells in alopecia areata. Extracted RNA was reverse transcribed into cDNA, the sequencing template. Produced via immunoSEQ multiplex PCR; TCRdb's table is partial and in-frame only. Here the sample spans roughly 150,000 clones, 45% to 55% being singletons. The starting material was CD8+ T cells sorted from blood, obtained at week 0. The receptors originated from a human donor with alopecia areata.

In its sample, this clone was seen once. The chain joins TRBV29-1 to TRBJ1-2; the D gene is possibly TRBD1 (5 bases). This CDR3 has 15 amino acids. V shed 3 bases and J shed 1 base, with 15 bases lying between them. CDR1 and CDR2 (germline): SQVTM, ANQGSEA. This CDR3 is CSVEFQDNINYGYTF. For the CDR3, the DNA is TGCAGCGTTGAGTTTCAGGACAATATTAACTATGGCTACACCTTC.

The V and J genes are TRBV6-4 and TRBJ1-1; a weak D match, TRBD1 (6 bases). The CDR3 runs 14 residues. The germline V gene has CDR1 MRHNA and CDR2 SNTAGT. The ends were cut back, 5 bases at V and 1 base at J, with 11 bases in the middle. The CDR3 sequence: CASSYGQRNTEAFF. Written as DNA, the CDR3 is TGTGCCAGCAGTTATGGACAGAGGAACACTGAAGCTTTCTTT.

J is TRBJ1-1 and V is TRBV11-2; D gene ambiguous. Germline values: CDR1 SGHAT, CDR2 FQNNGV. This CDR3 has 11 residues. Trimming shortened V by 5 bases and J by 10 bases, and 11 bases separated the two germline ends. CDR3: CASSPEVRAFF. CDR3 bases: TGTGCCAGCAGCCCAGAGGTGCGAGCTTTCTTT.

This sequence joins TRBV29-1 and TRBJ2-5; D is unclear. V dropped 2 bases and J dropped 5 bases, with 9 bases sitting between them. This CDR3 is built from 12 residues. Germline loops: CDR1 SQVTM, CDR2 ANQGSEA. The CDR3 here is CSVERGVETQYF. CDR3 in DNA: TGCAGCGTTGAACGTGGCGTGGAGACCCAGTACTTC.

The rearrangement joins TRBV27 to TRBJ1-5; a possible D gene is TRBD1 (6 bases). The CDR3 is 13 residues long. Germline V lookup: CDR1 MNHEY, CDR2 SMNVEV (reference sequence). The V gene lost 5 bases and the J gene lost 4 bases, with 9 bases spanning the gap. The CDR3 spells CASSRTVNQPQHF. The CDR3 DNA reads as TGTGCCAGCAGTCGGACAGTGAATCAGCCCCAGCATTTT.

This clone was observed a handful of times. At one boundary the junction diverges from the germline segment, which might be a read error. The rearrangement uses TRBV5-1 and TRBJ2-2; no firm D call. CDR1 SGHRS and CDR2 YFSETQ come from the germline V gene. This CDR3 is 13 amino acids long. The chain's CDR3 is CASGFGNTGELFF. The CDR3 coding sequence is TGCGCCAGCGGCTTTGGTAACACCGGGGAGCTGTTTTTT.

In the case of this clone: Within the sample, other DNA sequences also encode this same CDR3. The CDR3 loop reads CAWSDGSRSTEAFF. CDR3 nucleotides: TGTGCCTGGAGTGACGGGTCCAGGTCCACTGAAGCTTTCTTT. This chain connects TRBV30 to TRBJ1-1, with D unclear. This CDR3 is 14 amino acids long. The V gene lost 1 base and the J gene lost 4 bases, with 13 bases spanning the gap. Germline V lookup: CDR1 GTSNPN, CDR2 SVGIG (reference sequence). Using reference TRBV30 and TRBJ1-1 for the parts outside the CDR3, the full variable domain is SQTIHQWPATLVQPVGSPLSLECTVEGTSNPNLYWYRQAAGRGLQLLFYSVGIGQISSEVPQNLSASRPQDRQFILSSKKLLLSDSGFYLCAWSDGSRSTEAFFGQGTRLTVV.

This clone has a handful of counts. V and J are TRBV7-9 and TRBJ2-3; D perhaps matches TRBD1 (5 bases). Germline V gene lookup returns CDR1 SEHNR and CDR2 FQNEAQ (reference sequence). V shed 1 base and J shed 5 bases, with 16 bases lying between them. This CDR3 contains 16 residues. The CDR3 coding sequence is TGTGCCAGCAGCTTAGTTTCTGCAGGGTCAGGAGATACGCAGTATTTT. This gives the protein CASSLVSAGSGDTQYF.

The genes are TRBV7-2 and TRBJ2-1; TRBD1 matches at 7 bases. Germline values: CDR1 SGHTA, CDR2 FQGNSA. The V segment lost 4 bases and the J segment 9 bases; nucleotides outside the gene matches: 6. The CDR3 is 13 amino acids. CDR3 loop: CASSSHRGGEQFF. The CDR3 DNA reads as TGTGCCAGCAGCTCCCACAGGGGCGGTGAGCAGTTCTTC.

V and J are TRBV29-1 and TRBJ1-2; weak D call: TRBD1 (5 bases). CDR3 length equals 14 residues. Trimming took off 4 bases at V and 0 bases at J, with 12 bases between the two ends. In germline, CDR1 is SQVTM, CDR2 ANQGSEA. The CDR3 coding sequence is TGCAGCGTTGGGGAGGGGCTCGCTAACTATGGCTACACCTTC. This encodes CSVGEGLANYGYTF.

V gene TRBV29-1 combines with J gene TRBJ2-6, with D tentatively TRBD2 (5 bases). V was shortened by 3 bases and J by 0 bases, with 12 bases between the two germline ends. CDR3 length equals 16 residues. Germline V gives CDR1 SQVTM, CDR2 ANQGSEA. The CDR3 sequence: CSVESGLNSGANVLTF. The CDR3 nucleotides read TGCAGCGTTGAGAGCGGCCTGAACTCTGGGGCCAACGTCCTGACTTTC.

V is TRBV5-1 and J is TRBJ2-1; weak D call: TRBD2 (5 bases). The CDR3 has 13 residues. CDR1 SGHRS and CDR2 YFSETQ come from the germline V gene. V gave up 0 bases and J gave up 8 bases, with 9 bases separating them. In nucleotides, the CDR3 is TGCGCCAGCAGCTTGGCCAGCGGCGATGAGCAGTTCTTC. The encoded protein is CASSLASGDEQFF.

This chain links TRBV2 with TRBJ1-4; D gene unclear. V was pared by 2 bases and J by 6 bases, with 19 bases between. The CDR3 spans 17 residues. CDR1 is SNHLY, CDR2 FYNNEI, per germline. CDR3 protein: CASSELGLTSDYEKLFF. The DNA of the CDR3 is TGTGCCAGCAGTGAATTAGGGCTGACCTCGGATTATGAAAAACTGTTTTTT.

This clone has just one count. The V gene is TRBV10-2, the J gene TRBJ1-2, with 7 bases lining up with TRBD1. CDR3 length: 13 residues. V lost 4 bases, J lost 8 bases, and 7 bases stayed unmatched. Per the germline V gene, CDR1 is WSHSY and CDR2 is SAAADI. The CDR3 DNA reads TGCGCCAGCAGTGCGGACAGGCCCGGCGGCTACACCTTC. This encodes CASSADRPGGYTF.

This sequence joins TRBV7-9 and TRBJ1-5; TRBD1 might be the D (5 bases). V lost 5 bases, J lost 3 bases, and 11 bases lay in between. From germline, CDR1 is SEHNR and CDR2 FQNEAQ (reference sequence). The length of the CDR3 is 14 residues. The CDR3 DNA sequence: TGTGCCAGCAGCCTTCGACAGTCCAATCAGCCCCAGCATTTT. Its protein is CASSLRQSNQPQHF.

This clone was counted only a few times. The V call is TRBV4-1, the J call TRBJ2-7, with TRBD1 as a possible D gene (5 bases). V lost 4 bases to trimming and J lost 4 bases, with 11 bases between them. CDR1 is MGHRA and CDR2 is YSYEKL in the germline V gene. This CDR3 is built from 13 residues. CDR3 region: CASSPRQTYEQYF. The DNA of the CDR3 is TGCGCCAGCAGCCCGAGACAGACTTACGAGCAGTACTTC.

This chain links TRBV13 with TRBJ2-7; 9 positions agree with TRBD1. CDR1 is PRHDT, CDR2 FYEKMQ, per germline (reference sequence). V lost 4 bases to trimming and J lost 4 bases; unmatched junction nucleotides: 8. The CDR3 spans 15 residues. The CDR3 sequence is CASSSPRQGDYEQYF. As DNA, the CDR3 is TGTGCCAGCAGCTCCCCCCGACAGGGGGATTACGAGCAGTACTTC.

The chain uses TRBV11-2 and TRBJ1-2; no firm D call. V lost 1 base, J lost 1 base, and 7 bases lay in between. Germline CDR1 is SGHAT and CDR2 is FQNNGV. The CDR3 contains 14 residues. CDR3 residues: CASSLAQHNYGYTF. The CDR3, as DNA: TGTGCCAGCAGCTTAGCGCAGCATAACTATGGCTACACCTTC.

CDR3 DNA sequence: TGCAGCGTTGAAGGCACGGACAGCCACCCTAACTATGGCTACACCTTC. It codes for CSVEGTDSHPNYGYTF. The gene calls are TRBV29-1 and TRBJ1-2; perhaps TRBD1 as D (6 bases). The ends were cut back, 1 base at V and 0 bases at J, with 15 bases in the middle. Germline values: CDR1 SQVTM, CDR2 ANQGSEA. The CDR3 runs to 16 residues. Complete variable domain (other parts from reference TRBV29-1 and TRBJ1-2): SAVISQKPSRDICQRGTSLTIQCQVDSQVTMMFWYRQQPGQSLTLIATANQGSEATYESGFVIDKFPISRPNLTFSTLTVSNMSPEDSSIYLCSVEGTDSHPNYGYTFGSGTRLTVV.

This sequence joins TRBV6-5 and TRBJ2-7; D might be TRBD1 or TRBD2, each matching 5 bases. V shed 2 bases and J shed 7 bases, with 15 bases lying between them. The V gene's germline CDR1 is MNHEY and CDR2 SVGAGI. This CDR3 has 14 residues. CDR3 amino acids: CASSYVEGNGEQYF. In DNA, the CDR3 is TGTGCCAGCAGTTACGTTGAGGGGAACGGGGAGCAGTACTTC.

This chain connects TRBV6-6 to TRBJ2-1, with D tentatively TRBD1 or TRBD2 (5 bases each). This CDR3 comprises 12 residues. The germline gives CDR1 MNHNY, CDR2 SVGAGI (reference sequence). The V gene lost 5 bases and the J gene lost 14 bases, with 16 bases spanning the gap. The CDR3 region is CASSPNGAVEFF. The CDR3 region has the DNA TGTGCCAGCAGTCCCAACGGGGCAGTTGAGTTCTTC.

This clone was recorded a few times. V gene TRBV19 combines with J gene TRBJ2-3, with D unresolved. Trimming shortened V by 5 bases and J by 6 bases, and 3 bases separated the two germline ends. The CDR3 consists of 10 residues. Germline V gene data show CDR1 as LNHDA and CDR2 as SQIVND (reference sequence). The CDR3 nucleotides read TGTGCCAGTAGTTCGGATACGCAGTATTTT. The encoded protein is CASSSDTQYF.

This chain links TRBV6-1 with TRBJ2-3, with D unclear. This CDR3 is 14 amino acids long. Germline CDR1 reads MNHNS; CDR2 reads SASEGT. Trimming took 8 bases from V and 2 from J, leaving 14 bases between them. CDR3 residues: CASAKRDSTDTQYF. CDR3 DNA: TGTGCCAGCGCTAAGCGAGATTCCACAGATACGCAGTATTTT.

The V gene is TRBV29-1, the J gene TRBJ2-7; 8 bases are a match to TRBD2. V trimming: 6 bases; J trimming: 0 bases; junction bases outside the gene matches: 4. The CDR3 runs 13 residues. Germline V gene data show CDR1 as SQVTM and CDR2 as ANQGSEA. CDR3 sequence: CSVVAGISYEQYF. Here the CDR3 DNA reads TGCAGCGTGGTAGCGGGGATCTCCTACGAGCAGTACTTC.

This rearrangement joins TRBV5-1 to TRBJ2-7; 10 bases agree with TRBD1. CDR1 SGHRS and CDR2 YFSETQ come from the germline V gene. The length of the CDR3 is 15 residues. With V trimmed by 4 bases and J by 5 bases, 9 bases remained unmatched. CDR3: CASSTRQGARDEQYF. As DNA, the CDR3 is TGCGCCAGCAGCACCCGACAGGGGGCAAGGGACGAGCAGTACTTC.

The CDR3 region is CAWSVSDPGEQYF. The CDR3 DNA follows: TGTGCCTGGAGTGTCTCGGACCCGGGGGAGCAGTACTTC. The chain is built from TRBV30 and TRBJ2-7; D may be TRBD2 (5 bases). Deletions cut 0 bases from V and 7 bases from J, with 13 bases between. The length of the CDR3 is 13 residues. Germline V gene data show CDR1 as GTSNPN and CDR2 as SVGIG (reference sequence). Drawing the rest from reference TRBV30 and TRBJ2-7, the complete variable domain is SQTIHQWPATLVQPVGSPLSLECTVEGTSNPNLYWYRQAAGRGLQLLFYSVGIGQISSEVPQNLSASRPQDRQFILSSKKLLLSDSGFYLCAWSVSDPGEQYFGPGTRLTVT.

This rearrangement joins TRBV29-1 to TRBJ2-7; TRBD1 might be the D (6 bases). Trimming left V 0 bases short and J 1 base short, with 16 bases between. Germline CDR1 is SQVTM and CDR2 is ANQGSEA. This CDR3 region has 16 residues. CDR3 protein: CSVEDSYGRGSYEQYF. The CDR3 region has the DNA TGCAGCGTTGAAGATTCCTATGGAAGGGGGTCCTACGAGCAGTACTTC.

J is TRBJ2-7 and V is TRBV6-1; D is possibly TRBD1 (6 bases). The V gene's germline CDR1 is MNHNS and CDR2 SASEGT. The V end lost 1 base, the J end lost 2 bases, and 9 bases lay between the germline ends. This CDR3 is built from 14 residues. This CDR3 reads CASSEVWGPYEQYF. The CDR3 DNA reads as TGTGCCAGCAGTGAAGTGTGGGGGCCCTACGAGCAGTACTTC.

The table lists this clone with a count of one. J is TRBJ2-7 and V is TRBV4-3, with D perhaps assigned TRBD1 or TRBD2 (5 bases each). The CDR3 runs 16 residues. Trimming stripped 0 bases from V and 5 bases from J, with 17 bases between. Germline values: CDR1 LGHNA, CDR2 YSLEER. The CDR3 DNA reads TGCGCCAGCAGCCAAGAAAGAGTCGACGGGGCAAACGAGCAGTACTTC. Translated, it gives CASSQERVDGANEQYF.